Shown below are 18 T cell receptor beta chains from a single sample sequenced in a study of T cells after yellow fever vaccination. TCRdb independently ran MiXCR on the 5' RACE reads; one entry per CDR3 protein. The table has around 340,000 distinct CDR3 sequences, over 8% seen once; the top ten hold roughly 18%. The sequencing here drew on PBMCs, taken on the day of the first yellow fever vaccination. Every receptor here comes from a man in his late teens or twenties who received the YFV17D yellow fever vaccine.

The chain links TRBV27 to TRBJ1-5, with 11 bases matching TRBD1. Germline CDR1 is MNHEY and CDR2 is SMNVEV (reference sequence). CDR3 length: 14 amino acids. Trimming at V came to 4 bases and at J to 9 bases, leaving 5 bases not matched to a gene. The CDR3 spells CASSSGTGGRPQHF. In DNA, the CDR3 is TGTGCCAGCAGTTCCGGGACAGGGGGTAGGCCCCAGCATTTT.

The chain uses TRBV5-1 and TRBJ2-3; the D is unclear. V was clipped by 5 bases and J by 0 bases, with 10 bases between them. The CDR3 is 14 residues long. Looked up from germline, CDR1 is SGHRS and CDR2 is YFSETQ. The CDR3 reads CASRSWASTDTQYF. Written as DNA, the CDR3 is TGCGCCAGCAGAAGTTGGGCTAGCACAGATACGCAGTATTTT.

This clonotype was recorded a few times. V is TRBV4-1 and J is TRBJ1-2; TRBD1 matches at 7 bases. Germline CDR1 reads MGHRA; CDR2 reads YSYEKL. This CDR3 has 20 amino acids. The J segment lost 1 base and the V segment lost 2 bases, leaving 19 bases of the junction unmatched. In nucleotides, the CDR3 is TGCGCCAGCAGCCAACCCCAAGCCCGACAGGGAGCAGGATTTAACTATGGCTACACCTTC. Translating gives CASSQPQARQGAGFNYGYTF.

The sample holds a few counts of this clonotype. This sequence joins TRBV20-1 and TRBJ1-2; TRBD1 agrees at 9 bases. V shed 3 bases and J 7 bases; nucleotides not matched to a gene: 6. CDR1 is DFQATT and CDR2 is SNEGSKA in the germline V gene (reference sequence). The CDR3 is 13 residues long. Here the CDR3 reads CSASWDRVGGYTF. CDR3 in DNA: TGCAGTGCTAGCTGGGACAGGGTTGGTGGCTACACCTTC.

The genes are TRBV9 and TRBJ1-2, with D unclear. Trimming took off 0 bases at V and 3 bases at J, with 6 bases between the two ends. The CDR3 is 13 amino acids. Germline V gene data show CDR1 as SGDLS and CDR2 as YYNGEE. The CDR3 here is CASSVADDYGYTF. The CDR3 DNA reads TGTGCCAGCAGCGTAGCGGATGACTATGGCTACACCTTC. The full variable domain, with the rest looked up from reference TRBV9 and TRBJ1-2, is DSGVTQTPKHLITATGQRVTLRCSPRSGDLSVYWYQQSLDQGLQFLIQYYNGEERAKGNILERFSAQQFPDLHSELNLSSLELGDSALYFCASSVADDYGYTFGSGTRLTVV.

This clonotype has just a few counts. The chain is built from TRBV5-1 and TRBJ1-6, with D unresolved. The germline V gene encodes CDR1 SGHRS and CDR2 YFSETQ. Trimming shortened V by 4 bases and J by 7 bases, and 9 bases separated the two germline ends. The CDR3 runs to 13 residues. This chain's CDR3 is CASSVSLNSPLHF. CDR3 sequence (DNA): TGCGCCAGCAGCGTCAGCCTAAATTCACCCCTCCACTTT. Based on the CDR3 plus reference TRBV5-1 and TRBJ1-6, the full variable domain is KAGVTQTPRYLIKTRGQQVTLSCSPISGHRSVSWYQQTPGQGLQFLFEYFSETQRNKGNFPGRFSGRQFSNSRSEMNVSTLELGDSALYLCASSVSLNSPLHFGNGTRLTVT.

The chain uses TRBV20-1 and TRBJ1-4; D not certain. This CDR3 region has 12 residues. V was pared by 4 bases and J by 7 bases, with 10 bases between. CDR1 and CDR2 from the germline V gene are DFQATT and SNEGSKA (reference sequence). The CDR3 region has the DNA TGCAGTGCTAAGGACTCCGCTGAAAAACTGTTTTTT. This sequence encodes CSAKDSAEKLFF.

This clonotype has just a few counts. This chain connects TRBV24-1 to TRBJ1-1; D is ambiguous. The germline gives CDR1 KGHDR, CDR2 SFDVKD. V lost 2 bases to trimming and J lost 4 bases, with 7 bases between them. The CDR3 has 13 amino acids. CDR3 coding DNA: TGTGCCACCAGTGATTCGATAACCACTGAAGCTTTCTTT. This encodes CATSDSITTEAFF.

The table lists this clonotype with a few counts. This chain joins TRBV7-2 and TRBJ1-2, with unresolved D. The CDR3 length is 14 residues. With 0 bases removed from V and 8 bases from J, the gap between germline ends came to 13 bases. Germline CDR1 reads SGHTA; CDR2 reads FQGNSA. The CDR3 bases are TGTGCCAGCAGCTTAGCGCTTGGGAGTGCGGGCTACACCTTC. Protein product: CASSLALGSAGYTF. The full variable domain, completed using reference TRBV7-2 and TRBJ1-2, is GAGVSQSPSNKVTEKGKDVELRCDPISGHTALYWYRQSLGQGLEFLIYFQGNSAPDKSGLPSDRFSAERTGGSVSTLTIQRTQQEDSAVYLCASSLALGSAGYTFGSGTRLTVV.

This chain uses TRBV9 with TRBJ2-1; perhaps TRBD2 as D (6 bases). V shed 3 bases and J shed 7 bases, with 11 bases lying between them. CDR1 and CDR2 (germline): SGDLS, YYNGEE. The CDR3 spans 13 residues. For the CDR3, the DNA is TGTGCCAGCAGCGAGCGGCGGGGAAATGAGCAGTTCTTC. It encodes CASSERRGNEQFF.

The rearrangement links TRBV5-4 to TRBJ1-1; 7 bases are shared with TRBD1. The CDR3 is 15 amino acids. The junction had 13 bases not matched to a gene; V was cut back by 5 bases and J by 6 bases. Germline lookup yields CDR1 SGHNT and CDR2 YYREEE (reference sequence). As DNA, the CDR3 is TGTGCCAGCAGGTATACAGGGGCAGTCAGTGCTGAAGCTTTCTTT. This encodes CASRYTGAVSAEAFF.

This clonotype was counted a few times. The genes are TRBV27 and TRBJ2-1; D perhaps matches TRBD1 (8 bases). The V and J ends lost 3 bases and 8 bases respectively, with 20 bases between them. The CDR3 is 16 amino acids. Germline-derived CDR1 and CDR2 are MNHEY and SMNVEV (reference sequence). CDR3 nucleotides: TGTGCCAGCAGTTTGTTGGACAGGGAGGGAATTGATGAGCAGTTCTTC. Translated, it gives CASSLLDREGIDEQFF.

The chain carries TRBV7-6 and TRBJ2-1, with D perhaps matching TRBD1 or TRBD2 (5 bases each). Between the trimmed V and J ends, which lost 2 bases and 0 bases, there was a span of 14 bases. The CDR3 totals 17 residues. Per the germline V gene, CDR1 is SGHVS and CDR2 is FNYEAQ. The CDR3 bases are TGTGCCAGCAGCTTACGGTGGGGGACGAGCTCCTACAATGAGCAGTTCTTC. It is translated as CASSLRWGTSSYNEQFF. The full variable domain, completed using reference TRBV7-6 and TRBJ2-1, is GAGVSQSPRYKVTKRGQDVALRCDPISGHVSLYWYRQALGQGPEFLTYFNYEAQQDKSGLPNDRFSAERPEGSISTLTIQRTEQRDSAMYRCASSLRWGTSSYNEQFFGPGTRLTVL.

This clonotype was detected ten times or more. The gene calls are TRBV4-2 and TRBJ1-3; unclear D gene. V was clipped by 0 bases and J by 0 bases, with 6 bases between them. The CDR3 has 15 amino acids. Per germline, CDR1 LGHNA and CDR2 YNFKEQ. The CDR3 sequence: CASSQDGSSGNTIYF. Written as DNA, the CDR3 is TGTGCCAGCAGCCAAGACGGATCCTCTGGAAACACCATATATTTT.

This clonotype was seen only a few times. V and J are TRBV6-2 or TRBV6-3 and TRBJ1-5; D gene ambiguous. There are 16 residues in the CDR3. Trimming took off 0 bases at V and 6 bases at J, with 15 bases between the two ends. The V gene's germline CDR1 is MNHEY and CDR2 SVGEGT. In nucleotides, the CDR3 is TGTGCCAGCAGTTACTCGAACAGAGGAGGCGGTCAGCCCCAGCATTTT. As protein: CASSYSNRGGGQPQHF.

This clonotype was found a few times. The gene calls are TRBV5-1 and TRBJ2-1; TRBD1 matches 7 bases. Germline V CDR1 and CDR2: SGHRS, YFSETQ. This CDR3 has 15 residues. Trimming at V came to 5 bases and at J to 9 bases, leaving 14 bases not matched to a gene. The CDR3 is CASSPGQGDIGEQFF. CDR3 in DNA: TGCGCCAGCAGTCCAGGGCAGGGGGACATTGGTGAGCAGTTCTTC.

This clonotype was detected only a few times. The chain is built from TRBV4-3 and TRBJ2-3; 8 positions agree with TRBD1. The CDR3 is 15 residues long. J was trimmed by 5 bases and V by 4 bases; bases with no gene match: 8. CDR1 LGHNA and CDR2 YSLEER come from the germline V gene. Here the CDR3 DNA reads TGCGCCAGCAGCCTACCCAGGGGGCGGGGAGATACGCAGTATTTT. It yields the protein CASSLPRGRGDTQYF.

J is TRBJ1-6 and V is TRBV7-9, with D uncertain. CDR1 and CDR2 (germline): SEHNR, FQNEAQ (reference sequence). Trimming took off 2 bases at V and 6 bases at J, with 8 bases between the two ends. The CDR3 is 14 amino acids. The CDR3 loop reads CASSLMGGNSPLHF. In DNA, the CDR3 is TGTGCCAGCAGCTTAATGGGAGGTAATTCACCCCTCCACTTT.